These T cell receptor beta chains were read from a single sample in a study of post-analysis software for immune sequencing data. TCRdb independently ran MiXCR on the PCR reads; one entry per CDR3 protein. The data show 250,000 to 300,000 distinct CDR3 sequences, with 35% to 40% seen just once and around 4.8% held by the top ten. Sequencing was done on a sample of blood. Every receptor here comes from a girl aged 5 to 17 with multiple sclerosis. Both conserved end residues are part of each CDR3. A D gene is named only where the DNA matches it firmly. Clone sizes are given selectively: once, few, many, or a class where the clone is expanded.

>TRBJ2-7|NA|TRBV7-7|NA
TGTGCCAGCAGCTTAGTGAGATCCTACGAGCAGTACTTC
CASSLVRSYEQYF
>TRBJ1-1|NA|TRBV5-5|NA
TGTGCCAGCAGCTTGCTCGATGGGGAAGCTTTCTTT
CASSLLDGEAFF
>TRBJ2-6|NA|TRBV7-6|few
TGTGCCAGCAGCTTAGTCGGCTCTGGGGCCAACGTCCTGACTTTC
CASSLVGSGANVLTF
>TRBJ1-2|TRBD1|TRBV5-1|NA
TGCGCCAGCAGCCCCTTCGACAGGGGTGACAACTATGCGGGCTACACCTTC
CASSPFDRGDNYAGYTF
>TRBJ2-5|NA|TRBV29-1|once
TGCAGCGTTGAAGATCGTAGGACACCGGATGGGCAGTACTTC
CSVEDRRTPDGQYF
>TRBJ2-3|NA|TRBV4-2|many
TGTGCCAGCAGCCAAGATGACCATAATACGCAGTATTTT
CASSQDDHNTQYF
>TRBJ2-7|NA|TRBV7-7|NA
TGTGCTAGCAGCTTGTCGGAGATCGGCGAGCAGTACTTC
CASSLSEIGEQYF
>TRBJ1-4|NA|TRBV30|many
TGTGCCTGGAGTGTACGAAGTGAAAAACTGTTTTTT
CAWSVRSEKLFF
>TRBJ1-1|NA|TRBV20-1|few
TGCAGTGCTAGACCCGGCAGGGCCCTAGGAGGGACTGAAGCTTTCTTT
CSARPGRALGGTEAFF
>TRBJ2-7|NA|TRBV13|NA
TGTGCCAGCAGCCCGTTCCGAGGGTTCGAGCAGTACTTC
CASSPFRGFEQYF
>TRBJ1-2|NA|TRBV7-2|few
TGTGCCAGCAGCGCCCGGGATGACCGGGGCTACACCTTC
CASSARDDRGYTF